These T cell receptor beta chains were read from a single sample in a study of CXCR4 blockade with PD-1 therapy in pancreatic cancer. Sequencing was performed with immunoSEQ multiplex PCR; in TCRdb, only in-frame clones are kept and a portion is missing. Among over 15,000 clones listed, approximately 72% were seen once. Sequenced: tumor tissue. The receptors here all came from a human donor with pancreatic ductal adenocarcinoma. Both conserved end residues are trimmed from each CDR3.

j_gene | v_gene | CDR3aa
TRBJ2-7 | TRBV13 | ASSSSGLAGVVYEQY
TRBJ2-7 | TRBV28 | ASKKGGTFTYEQY
TRBJ2-5 | TRBV14 | ASSQDLGIQETQY
TRBJ2-5 | TRBV15 | ATSRDRVAGRETQY
TRBJ2-1 | TRBV29-1 | SAPGGSGSSSYNEQF
TRBJ1-2 | TRBV30 | AWSGTLLGGYT
TRBJ1-6 | TRBV28 | ASSNMLGGSPLH
TRBJ2-2 | TRBV25-1 | ASSEWQGANTGELF
TRBJ1-1 | TRBV6-8 | ASINRAMNTEAF
TRBJ1-1 | TRBV29-1 | SAQELNTEAF
TRBJ1-2 | TRBV14 | ASSPGLNYGYT
TRBJ2-7 | TRBV28 | ASSTAAPYEQY
TRBJ2-5 | TRBV6-7 | ASHPSGGKGETQY
TRBJ2-1 | TRBV7-6 | ASSGTSSYNEQF
TRBJ2-7 | TRBV6-8 | ASGGTLDEQY
TRBJ1-1 | TRBV29-1 | SVELRQNFNTEAF
TRBJ1-2 | TRBV6-8 | ASSYSIGQGTGGYT
TRBJ1-3 | TRBV6-8 | ANRDNSGNTIY
TRBJ2-2 | TRBV7-1 | ASSLKAAGELF
TRBJ2-1 | TRBV28 | ASSPPTVNEQF
TRBJ2-7 | TRBV19 | ASSLTGTPYEQY
TRBJ2-3 | TRBV15 | ATSIGTSGRGTDTQY
TRBJ1-4 | TRBV23-1 | ASSQGDRINEKLF
TRBJ2-7 | TRBV9 | ASSPTGFSYEQY
TRBJ2-7 | TRBV6-8 | ASTPSGWGEQY
TRBJ2-3 | TRBV19 | ASSLSGGNGDTQY
TRBJ1-2 | TRBV19 | ASSSGQGDYGYT
TRBJ2-2 | TRBV29-1 | SVRRGSTGELF
TRBJ2-5 | TRBV6-8 | ASSYRGQQMGEIQY
TRBJ2-7 | TRBV28 | ASSLGVYEQY
TRBJ1-1 | TRBV19 | ATQDRARNTEAF
TRBJ2-5 | TRBV28 | ASSRTDFLTGLAGTGETQY
TRBJ1-5 | TRBV15 | ATRKREQNQPQH
TRBJ1-3 | TRBV28 | ASSVDPKYTIY
TRBJ1-1 | TRBV28 | ASSLLVNTEAF
TRBJ1-1 | TRBV10-2 | ASSVMVMNTEAF